This entry lists 11 T cell receptor beta chains sequenced from one sample in a study of regulatory T cells in long-lasting Graves disease (dated by TCRdb to the early 2020s). Receptor amplification or capture employed multiplex PCR. Sequenced on an Illumina HiSeq 4000. CDR3 regions were amplified by Arm-PCR with iRepertoire HTBI primers to construct TCR beta libraries. TCRdb reran the public reads through fastp at Q25 and MiXCR, keeping productive beta chains. Rows are unified per CDR3 protein, each entry keeping the most common DNA and genes. A total of around 400,000 distinct CDR3 sequences appear in this sample, 10% to 15% of them only once. The ten largest clones capture about 19% of the sample. The sample's time point label, decoded: newly diagnosed GD, antithyroid drugs for less than 3 months. For both TCR sequencing and RNA sequencing, RNA was extracted from PBMCs using TRIzol. These data were also filed under a second study, of T cells in Graves' hyperthyroidism and ophthalmopathy.

The sequences come from peripheral blood mononuclear cells (PBMCs), collected at new diagnosis, from a patient treated with antithyroid drugs. The source is a woman under 30 with Graves disease. Donor details come from another sample of the same person, matched by shared clones.

This clonotype came up many times. This chain joins TRBV11-3 and TRBJ2-1; TRBD2 matches 13 bases. The CDR3 consists of 17 residues. Germline V gene sequence: CDR1 SGHNT, CDR2 YENEEA. The junction had 9 bases not matched to a gene; V was cut back by 5 bases and J by 5 bases. The CDR3 here is CASSAGLAGPADNEQFF. In DNA form, the CDR3 reads TGTGCCAGCAGCGCGGGACTAGCGGGACCGGCCGACAATGAGCAGTTCTTC.

In this sample, this clonotype turned up a few times. The chain employs TRBV27 and TRBJ1-4; 10 nucleotides line up with TRBD1. J was trimmed by 8 bases and V by 8 bases; bases with no gene match: 8. The CDR3 spans 14 residues. The germline CDR1 and CDR2 sequences are MNHEY and SMNVEV (reference sequence). DNA of the CDR3: TGTGCCAGCCGGGACAGGGGATCGGGCGAAAAACTGTTTTTT. It specifies CASRDRGSGEKLFF.

The chain is built from TRBV9 and TRBJ2-7; D is unresolved. The germline V gene has CDR1 SGDLS and CDR2 YYNGEE. The CDR3 sequence is 13 residues long. The V end was cut by 1 base, the J end by 6 bases, with 11 bases between. This CDR3 reads CASSVIIEGEQYF. The CDR3 DNA reads TGTGCCAGCAGCGTAATAATTGAAGGCGAGCAGTACTTC.

This clonotype was seen many times. This chain links TRBV29-1 with TRBJ2-7; possible D gene TRBD2, 5 bases. V shed 3 bases and J shed 4 bases, with 10 bases lying between them. Germline V gives CDR1 SQVTM, CDR2 ANQGSEA. The CDR3 has 12 amino acids. The CDR3 loop is CSVDLGGYEQYF. CDR3 DNA sequence: TGCAGCGTTGATCTAGGCGGGTACGAGCAGTACTTC.

This clonotype was seen repeatedly, ten times or more. J is TRBJ1-1 and V is TRBV7-8; D gene ambiguous. Trimming took off 6 bases at V and 4 bases at J, with 18 bases between the two ends. The V gene's germline CDR1 is SGHVS and CDR2 FQNEAQ. The CDR3 is made up of 15 amino acids. The DNA of the CDR3 is TGTGCCAGCAGGGCCTTTTTTGGGGTGAGCACTGAAGCTTTCTTT. Protein: CASRAFFGVSTEAFF. The complete variable domain, with remaining parts taken from reference TRBV7-8 and TRBJ1-1, reads GAGVSQSPRYKVAKRGQDVALRCDPISGHVSLFWYQQALGQGPEFLTYFQNEAQLDKSGLPSDRFFAERPEGSVSTLKIQRTQQEDSAVYLCASRAFFGVSTEAFFGQGTRLTVV.

This clonotype was detected only once. This clone may be a read error of a much larger clone one base away. No conserved phenylalanine or tryptophan ends this CDR3, so it is likely a read error. The rearrangement uses TRBV4-1 and TRBJ1-1, with D hard to call. The CDR3 has 14 residues. Germline CDR1 is MGHRA and CDR2 is YSYEKL. The V and J ends lost 1 base and 6 bases respectively, with 12 bases between them. The CDR3 spells CASSQGWSAPEAFL. In DNA form, the CDR3 reads TGCGCCAGCAGCCAAGGGTGGAGCGCCCCTGAAGCTTTCCTT.

Ten or more counts support this clonotype. The rearrangement links TRBV6-5 to TRBJ2-1; a weak D match, TRBD2 (5 bases). This CDR3 region has 15 residues. The ends were cut back, 2 bases at V and 0 bases at J, with 8 bases in the middle. Looked up from germline, CDR1 is MNHEY and CDR2 is SVGAGI. The CDR3 loop is CASSYAGFSYNEQFF. Here the CDR3 DNA reads TGTGCCAGCAGTTACGCGGGCTTCTCCTACAATGAGCAGTTCTTC.

Only a few counts were recorded for this clonotype. The V and J genes are TRBV10-3 and TRBJ2-7; a possible D gene is TRBD1 (5 bases). This CDR3 is 13 amino acids long. Trimming took off 8 bases at V and 6 bases at J, with 17 bases between the two ends. From germline, CDR1 is ENHRY and CDR2 SYGVKD. The CDR3 DNA reads TGTGCCATCCAAAAGGGGTTAGGGCTCGAGCAGTACTTC. This sequence encodes CAIQKGLGLEQYF.

This clonotype was seen at least ten times. V usage is TRBV12-3 or TRBV12-4 and J usage is TRBJ2-1, with D possibly being TRBD1 (5 bases). V lost 3 bases and J lost 9, with 15 bases in between. The CDR3 runs 14 residues. CDR3 in amino acids: CASSLGQGRGEQFF. CDR3 sequence (DNA): TGTGCCAGCAGTTTGGGCCAGGGTCGCGGTGAGCAGTTCTTC.

The J gene is TRBJ2-3, the V gene TRBV5-1, with D perhaps TRBD1 (6 bases). CDR3 size: 14 residues. CDR1 and CDR2 from the germline V gene are SGHRS and YFSETQ. V was shortened by 7 bases and J by 5 bases, with 17 bases between the two germline ends. Written as DNA, the CDR3 is TGCGCCAGCGGATACAGGGATCAGGAAGATACGCAGTATTTT. Encoded protein: CASGYRDQEDTQYF.

This clonotype occurred many times. The gene calls are TRBV20-1 and TRBJ2-7, with D possibly matching TRBD2 (6 bases). Germline V gene data show CDR1 as DFQATT and CDR2 as SNEGSKA (reference sequence). The V end was cut by 0 bases, the J end by 3 bases, with 6 bases between. The CDR3 extends over 12 amino acids. The CDR3 region is CSAREEGYEQYF. The CDR3 DNA sequence: TGCAGTGCTAGAGAGGAGGGCTACGAGCAGTACTTC.